Below, 27 T cell receptor beta chains from the same sample are listed, as sequenced in a study of cytomegalovirus exposure and HLA in healthy donors (dated by TCRdb to 2015 to 2018). Libraries were built with the immunoSEQ multiplex PCR assay. Not all clones reach the TCRdb copy of this immuneACCESS table, which keeps in-frame sequences only. Checked studies attribute under half of the gap to unresolved V genes and leave the rest unexplained. The sample has 50,000 or so clones on record, over 85% of them singletons. The top ten clones comprise about 8% of the sample. Sequencing was performed on PBMCs. Receptors were obtained from a woman aged 18-35 years in good health and CMV-seropositive.

The rearrangement joins TRBV5-6 to TRBJ2-1; 11 bases match TRBD2. The CDR3 sequence is 16 residues long. Germline lookup yields CDR1 SGHDT and CDR2 YYEEEE. V trimming: 4 bases; J trimming: 4 bases; junction bases outside the gene matches: 7. CDR3 protein: CASSAGLAVPYNEQFF. CDR3 coding DNA: TGTGCCAGCAGCGCGGGACTAGCGGTTCCTTACAATGAGCAGTTCTTC.

The chain carries TRBV7-9 and TRBJ2-3; 13 nucleotides line up with TRBD2. The CDR3 consists of 16 residues. Germline V CDR1 and CDR2: SEHNR, FQNEAQ (reference sequence). With 1 base clipped from V and 4 bases from J, the junction kept 2 bases outside the gene matches. In DNA, the CDR3 is TGTGCCAGCAGCTTAGGGACTAGCGGGAGTCCAGATACGCAGTATTTT. This gives the protein CASSLGTSGSPDTQYF.

The chain recombines TRBV18 with TRBJ2-2, with D maybe TRBD2 (6 bases). This CDR3 has 16 amino acids. CDR1 is KGHSH and CDR2 is LQKENI in the germline V gene. V lost 4 bases and J 0 bases, leaving 12 bases between the germline ends. CDR3 protein: CASSHLGLSNTGELFF. The CDR3 DNA follows: TGTGCCAGCTCACACTTGGGACTCTCGAACACCGGGGAGCTGTTTTTT.

The rearrangement uses TRBV19 and TRBJ2-2, with D unclear. The germline V gene has CDR1 LNHDA and CDR2 SQIVND (reference sequence). The length of the CDR3 is 14 residues. The ends were cut back, 3 bases at V and 0 bases at J, with 5 bases in the middle. CDR3 residues: CASSMTPNTGELFF. In nucleotides, the CDR3 is TGTGCCAGTAGTATGACACCGAACACCGGGGAGCTGTTTTTT.

The chain joins TRBV5-4 to TRBJ2-1; TRBD2 agrees at 8 bases. V lost 4 bases and J lost 0; bases outside the gene matches: 9. Germline CDR1 SGHNT, CDR2 YYREEE (reference sequence). The CDR3 spans 17 residues. DNA for the CDR3: TGTGCCAGCAGCCCCTATGCAACTAGCGGCTCCTACAATGAGCAGTTCTTC. Amino acids: CASSPYATSGSYNEQFF.

As to this clone: This CDR3 is also generated by other DNA sequences in the sample. V and J are TRBV6-5 and TRBJ1-2; tentative D call: TRBD1 (5 bases). Per germline, CDR1 MNHEY and CDR2 SVGAGI. V was cut by 6 bases and J by 7 bases, with 9 bases left in between. The CDR3 covers 11 residues. CDR3 sequence: CASSTGSGYTF. CDR3 DNA: TGTGCCAGCAGCACAGGCTCTGGCTACACCTTC.

The CDR3 sequence is CASSLSGTGTNEQFF. The CDR3 coding sequence is TGTGCCAGCAGCTTGTCCGGGACAGGGACCAATGAGCAGTTCTTC. This chain joins TRBV5-4 and TRBJ2-1; 9 nucleotides match TRBD1. The CDR3 sequence is 15 residues long. With V trimmed by 1 base and J by 6 bases, 5 bases remained unmatched. Looked up from germline, CDR1 is SGHNT and CDR2 is YYREEE (reference sequence).

The chain recombines TRBV28 with TRBJ2-1; 8 bases fit TRBD2. The germline CDR1 and CDR2 sequences are MDHEN and SYDVKM. With V trimmed by 3 bases and J by 0 bases, 1 base remained unmatched. CDR3 length: 15 residues. CDR3 sequence reads: CASSFLAGSYNEQFF. Written as DNA, the CDR3 is TGTGCCAGCAGTTTCCTAGCGGGCTCCTACAATGAGCAGTTCTTC.

Comment on this clone: This CDR3 is missing its conserved last phenylalanine or tryptophan, likely due to a read error. The DNA is left out, because the CDR3 cannot be placed on it with certainty; the CDR3 is given as TCRdb lists it. The gene calls are TRBV7-6 and TRBJ1-1; the table's D call, TRBD1, has no DNA check behind it. The germline CDR1 and CDR2 sequences are SGHVS and FNYEAQ. A total of 13 residues make up the CDR3, ends included. CDR3 residues: CASSAHSGQERFV.

The DNA for the CDR3 is TGTGCCAGCAGCTTAGGAGGGACTAGCGGCTACAATGAGCAGTTCTTC. Protein product: CASSLGGTSGYNEQFF. The rearrangement links TRBV7-9 to TRBJ2-1; 11 bases fit TRBD2. J lost 3 bases, V lost 1 base, and 2 bases had no gene match. The germline V gene has CDR1 SEHNR and CDR2 FQNEAQ (reference sequence). The CDR3 is 16 residues long.

The genes are TRBV11-2 and TRBJ2-2, with 9 bases lining up with TRBD2. Germline CDR1 and CDR2: SGHAT and FQNNGV. CDR3 length equals 14 residues. V lost 4 bases, J lost 4 bases, and 1 base stayed unmatched. Here the CDR3 DNA reads TGTGCCAGCAGCTCGACTAGCGGCACCGGGGAGCTGTTTTTT. This encodes CASSSTSGTGELFF.

The sample holds one count of this clone. V is TRBV6-4 and J is TRBJ2-7, with TRBD1 identical over 10 bases. This CDR3 has 18 amino acids. CDR1 MRHNA and CDR2 SNTAGT come from the germline V gene. V gave up 5 bases and J gave up 1 base; unmatched junction bases: 14. The CDR3 here is CASSSTGQGIGGSYEQYF. The CDR3 DNA reads as TGTGCCAGCAGTTCGACGGGACAGGGGATTGGCGGATCCTACGAGCAGTACTTC.

The chain employs TRBV19 and TRBJ2-5, with 10 bases aligning to TRBD1. The V gene's germline CDR1 is LNHDA and CDR2 SQIVND (reference sequence). Germline trimming cut 5 bases from V and 6 bases from J; bases unmatched to any gene: 6. The CDR3 length is 14 residues. The CDR3 region has the DNA TGTGCCAGTAGTTCGGGACAGGGGTTGAAGACCCAGTACTTC. This translates into CASSSGQGLKTQYF.

The gene calls are TRBV11-3 and TRBJ1-1; 7 bases agree with TRBD1. With V trimmed by 0 bases and J by 4 bases, 5 bases remained unmatched. Germline-derived CDR1 and CDR2 are SGHNT and YENEEA. The length of the CDR3 is 15 residues. Here the CDR3 reads CASSLDTSGGTEAFF. Written as DNA, the CDR3 is TGTGCCAGCAGCTTAGATACGTCAGGGGGCACTGAAGCTTTCTTT.

This rearrangement joins TRBV28 to TRBJ2-5, with a tentative D call TRBD2 (7 bases). The CDR3 has 11 amino acids. CDR1 and CDR2 (germline): MDHEN, SYDVKM. The CDR3 bases are TGTGCAGGGGGGGGACAAGAGACCCAGTACTTC. Translated, it gives CAGGGQETQYF.

The rearrangement joins TRBV29-1 to TRBJ1-2; D is ambiguous. Germline values: CDR1 SQVTM, CDR2 ANQGSEA. The V and J ends lost 3 bases and 0 bases respectively, with 8 bases between them. This CDR3 contains 13 residues. CDR3 amino acids: CSVERGTNYGYTF. The CDR3 bases are TGCAGCGTTGAGAGAGGGACTAACTATGGCTACACCTTC. Variable domain in full (rest from reference TRBV29-1 and TRBJ1-2): SAVISQKPSRDICQRGTSLTIQCQVDSQVTMMFWYRQQPGQSLTLIATANQGSEATYESGFVIDKFPISRPNLTFSTLTVSNMSPEDSSIYLCSVERGTNYGYTFGSGTRLTVV.

This rearrangement joins TRBV28 to TRBJ1-2; the match to TRBD1 covers 7 bases. The CDR3 consists of 13 residues. V was clipped by 5 bases and J by 3 bases; unmatched bases: 3. Germline V gene sequence: CDR1 MDHEN, CDR2 SYDVKM. DNA of the CDR3: TGTGCCAGCAGTCCAGGACAGGACTATGGCTACACCTTC. It codes for CASSPGQDYGYTF.

The J gene is TRBJ2-2, the V gene TRBV5-4, with D uncertain. Trimming removed 4 bases from V and 4 bases from J, with 8 bases in between. The CDR3 length is 13 residues. Per germline, CDR1 SGHNT and CDR2 YYREEE (reference sequence). The CDR3 sequence is CASSPFPTGELFF. CDR3 in DNA: TGTGCCAGCAGCCCCTTCCCCACCGGGGAGCTGTTTTTT. The full variable domain, its missing parts supplied by reference TRBV5-4 and TRBJ2-2, is ETGVTQSPTHLIKTRGQQVTLRCSSQSGHNTVSWYQQALGQGPQFIFQYYREEENGRGNFPPRFSGLQFPNYSSELNVNALELDDSALYLCASSPFPTGELFFGEGSRLTVL.

V is TRBV6-5 and J is TRBJ2-7; TRBD1 matches 9 bases. Trimming took 7 bases from V and 5 from J; bases not matched to a gene: 9. The CDR3 has 14 amino acids. Germline CDR1 is MNHEY and CDR2 is SVGAGI. The CDR3 DNA reads TGTGCCAGCACCCTGGGACAGGGAATCGACGAGCAGTACTTC. Its translation: CASTLGQGIDEQYF.

This clone was counted once. This chain uses TRBV7-2 with TRBJ2-7; no reliable D call. The V end lost 1 base, the J end lost 7 bases, and 20 bases lay between the germline ends. Per germline, CDR1 SGHTA and CDR2 FQGNSA. CDR3 length equals 16 residues. CDR3: CASSLDSSTSSLEQYF. CDR3 coding DNA: TGTGCCAGCAGCTTAGATTCGTCTACCTCATCCCTGGAGCAGTACTTC.

This chain links TRBV6-1 with TRBJ1-1, with D hard to call. This CDR3 spans 12 amino acids. Trimming pared 5 bases from V and 2 bases from J, leaving 6 bases between. Per the germline V gene, CDR1 is MNHNS and CDR2 is SASEGT. CDR3 sequence (DNA): TGTGCCAGCAGTCTAACTAACACTGAAGCTTTCTTT. It specifies CASSLTNTEAFF.

The rearrangement joins TRBV4-1 to TRBJ2-5; 8 positions match TRBD1. This CDR3 is built from 16 residues. With V trimmed by 1 base and J by 2 bases, 6 bases remained unmatched. Germline CDR1 MGHRA, CDR2 YSYEKL. CDR3 in DNA: TGCGCCAGCAGCCAAGGGATTAGGGACAGGCAAGAGACCCAGTACTTC. Amino acid sequence: CASSQGIRDRQETQYF.

This chain uses TRBV6-5 with TRBJ1-6, with TRBD1 as a possible D gene (5 bases). Germline CDR1 and CDR2: MNHEY and SVGAGI. Deletions cut 2 bases from V and 7 bases from J, with 9 bases between. CDR3 length equals 14 residues. The CDR3: CASSYRGPNSPLHF. The DNA of the CDR3 is TGTGCCAGCAGTTACAGGGGCCCCAATTCACCCCTCCACTTT.

Of note for this clone: At one end the junction does not follow the germline gene, possibly because of a read error. This chain connects TRBV10-1 to TRBJ1-1; TRBD1 matches at 7 bases. This CDR3 region has 14 residues. Germline V CDR1 and CDR2: WNHNN, SYGVQD (reference sequence). The CDR3 DNA follows: TGCGCCAGCGGTGAAACAGGGGTGGGAACTGAAGCTTTCTTT. It translates to CASGETGVGTEAFF.

This chain uses TRBV4-1 with TRBJ2-3, with D perhaps TRBD1 (6 bases). CDR1 MGHRA and CDR2 YSYEKL come from the germline V gene. The ends were cut back, 6 bases at V and 4 bases at J, with 17 bases in the middle. The CDR3 is 15 amino acids. CDR3 region: CASSTEGVGADTQYF. CDR3 sequence (DNA): TGCGCCAGCAGTACAGAGGGGGTAGGGGCAGATACGCAGTATTTT.

This clone showed up just a few times. The rearrangement links TRBV5-1 to TRBJ1-1; D uncertain. In germline, CDR1 is SGHRS, CDR2 YFSETQ. The germline V and J ends were trimmed by 1 base and 1 base, with 8 bases remaining between them. The CDR3 totals 14 residues. CDR3 bases: TGCGCCAGCAGCTTGTCTTTAGAGAACACTGAAGCTTTCTTT. This encodes CASSLSLENTEAFF.

The CDR3 sequence is CASSIRLAGGPNNEQFF. For the CDR3, the DNA is TGTGCCAGCAGCATTCGACTAGCGGGAGGGCCCAACAATGAGCAGTTCTTC. The V call is TRBV7-8, the J call TRBJ2-1, with TRBD2 identical over 14 bases. The CDR3 runs to 17 residues. Germline loops: CDR1 SGHVS, CDR2 FQNEAQ. The ends lost 5 bases at V and 5 bases at J; junction bases unmatched: 8. The whole variable domain, remainder taken from reference TRBV7-8 and TRBJ2-1, is GAGVSQSPRYKVAKRGQDVALRCDPISGHVSLFWYQQALGQGPEFLTYFQNEAQLDKSGLPSDRFFAERPEGSVSTLKIQRTQQEDSAVYLCASSIRLAGGPNNEQFFGPGTRLTVL.